A selection of T cell receptor beta chains follows, all from one sample in a study of molecular identifiers for immune sequencing clone quantification. A single record per CDR3 protein comes from TCRdb applying MiXCR to the PCR reads. The data hold more than 450,000 distinct CDR3 sequences, with roughly 26% observed a single time. The sequencing input was naive CD8+ T cells from blood, with Jurkat cell RNA spiked in. The receptor set was obtained from a human donor in good health. Some libraries in this study had Jurkat cell RNA spiked in. Each CDR3 is given with its conserved first and last residue. Fields, in order: V gene, J gene, D gene, CDR3 protein. A D gene is named only where the DNA matches it firmly.

TRBV9	TRBJ2-3	.	CASSVGHDTGTQYF
TRBV20-1	TRBJ2-7	TRBD2	CSARDFLAGEVGEQYF
TRBV4-1	TRBJ1-1	.	CASSQVQGLITEAFF
TRBV20-1	TRBJ2-3	TRBD2	CSARGLAGPGTFTDTQYF
TRBV5-1	TRBJ2-3	.	CASTLDTQYF
TRBV6-6	TRBJ2-1	.	CASSYWFEDEQFF
TRBV5-6	TRBJ2-1	TRBD1	CASSLEGANSEQFF
TRBV4-3	TRBJ2-1	TRBD2	CASSQDGASGGYNEQFF
TRBV23-1	TRBJ2-2	TRBD2	CASSQSSLAGLRAGELFF
TRBV11-2	TRBJ2-1	.	CASTPGTEQFF
TRBV29-1	TRBJ2-3	TRBD1	CSVEDGTDSTDTQYF
TRBV7-6	TRBJ2-5	.	CASSLGEPAETQYF
TRBV5-6	TRBJ1-1	.	CASSFFGAEAFF
TRBV5-1	TRBJ1-1	.	CASSLQGYAEAFF
TRBV9	TRBJ2-7	TRBD1	CASSTQGVEEQYF
TRBV6-1	TRBJ1-1	.	CASRSGQQARYTEAFF
TRBV3-1	TRBJ2-1	TRBD2	CASSPVGTSGRNEQFF
TRBV9	TRBJ2-3	.	CASSEGDQGIDTQYF
TRBV24-1	TRBJ2-1	.	CATSEDSGHAQFF
TRBV4-1	TRBJ1-1	.	CASSQDGSGGTEAFF
TRBV6-5	TRBJ1-6	.	CASSYSYAGDNSPLHF
TRBV4-1	TRBJ2-1	TRBD2	CASSQAERGYNEQFF
TRBV11-2	TRBJ2-7	.	CAGSSQGGQYF
TRBV5-1	TRBJ1-1	.	CASSLVVRTEAFF
TRBV5-3	TRBJ1-1	.	CASSFGEAFF
TRBV12-3/TRBV12-4	TRBJ2-7	TRBD2	CASSLAGRGEQYF
TRBV5-6	TRBJ2-7	.	CASSLIDEQYF
TRBV7-6	TRBJ2-5	TRBD2	CASSPYSGGMETQYF
TRBV11-2	TRBJ2-7	.	CASSPSAVNSYEQYF
TRBV4-1	TRBJ2-5	TRBD2	CASSRVSGGAQGETQYF
TRBV7-8	TRBJ1-2	TRBD1	CASSPGTGSFYGYTF
TRBV5-4	TRBJ2-7	.	CASSLATDILIEQYF
TRBV4-3	TRBJ1-2	.	CASSQDESPGHLGYTF
TRBV4-1	TRBJ2-2	.	CASSQDFPGAVTGELFF
TRBV30	TRBJ2-3	.	CAWSGSAGADTQYF
TRBV4-1	TRBJ2-4	TRBD1	CASSPTDRGAKNIQYF